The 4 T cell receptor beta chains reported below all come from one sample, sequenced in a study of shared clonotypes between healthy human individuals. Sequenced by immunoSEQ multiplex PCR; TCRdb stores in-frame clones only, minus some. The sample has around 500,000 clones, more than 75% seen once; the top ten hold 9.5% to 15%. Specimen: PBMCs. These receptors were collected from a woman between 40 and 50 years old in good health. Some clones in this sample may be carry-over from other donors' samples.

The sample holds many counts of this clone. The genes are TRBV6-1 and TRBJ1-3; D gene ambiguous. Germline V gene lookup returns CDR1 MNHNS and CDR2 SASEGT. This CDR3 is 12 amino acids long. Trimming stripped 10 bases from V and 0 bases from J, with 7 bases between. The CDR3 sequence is CATHSSGNTIYF. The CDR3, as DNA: TGTGCCACCCACAGCTCTGGAAACACCATATATTTT.

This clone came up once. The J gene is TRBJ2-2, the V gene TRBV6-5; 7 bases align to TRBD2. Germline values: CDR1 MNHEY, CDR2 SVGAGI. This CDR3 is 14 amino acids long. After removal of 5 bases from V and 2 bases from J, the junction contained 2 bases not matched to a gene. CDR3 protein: CASSGGGNTGELFF. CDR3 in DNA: TGTGCCAGCAGTGGCGGGGGAAACACCGGGGAGCTGTTTTTT.

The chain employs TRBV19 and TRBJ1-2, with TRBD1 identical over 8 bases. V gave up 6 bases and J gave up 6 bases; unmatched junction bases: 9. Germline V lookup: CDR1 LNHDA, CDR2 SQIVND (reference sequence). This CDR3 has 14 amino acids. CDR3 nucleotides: TGTGCCAGTAGACGGACAGGGTCCGTAGATGGCTACACCTTC. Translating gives CASRRTGSVDGYTF.

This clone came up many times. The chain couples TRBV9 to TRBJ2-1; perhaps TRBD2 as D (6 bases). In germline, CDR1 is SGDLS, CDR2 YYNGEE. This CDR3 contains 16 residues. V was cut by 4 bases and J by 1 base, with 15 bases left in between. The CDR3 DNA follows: TGTGCCAGCAGCCCCCGGGGGAGCGAATCCTACAATGAGCAGTTCTTC. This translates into CASSPRGSESYNEQFF.